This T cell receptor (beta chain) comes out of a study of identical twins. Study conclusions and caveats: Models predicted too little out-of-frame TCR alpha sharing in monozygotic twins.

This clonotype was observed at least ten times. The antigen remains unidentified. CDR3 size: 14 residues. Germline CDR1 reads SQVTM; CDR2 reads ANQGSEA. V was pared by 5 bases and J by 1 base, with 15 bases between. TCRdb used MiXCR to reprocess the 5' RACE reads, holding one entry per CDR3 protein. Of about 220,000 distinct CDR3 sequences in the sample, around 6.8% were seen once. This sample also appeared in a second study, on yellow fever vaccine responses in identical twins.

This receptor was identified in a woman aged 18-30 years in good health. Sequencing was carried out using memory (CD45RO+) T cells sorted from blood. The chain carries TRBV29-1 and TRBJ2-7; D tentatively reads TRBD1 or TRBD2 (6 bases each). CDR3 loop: CSVRDGGLSYEQYF. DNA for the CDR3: TGCAGCGTTCGGGACGGGGGCTTATCCTACGAGCAGTACTTC.